This T cell receptor beta chain was identified in a study of cytomegalovirus exposure and HLA in healthy donors. This clone was counted between two and nine times. Germline assignment: CDR1 SGHAT and CDR2 FQNNGV. Trimming removed 3 bases at V and 4 bases at J, with 6 bases between. The CDR3 extends over 13 amino acids. Researchers ran the PCR with 60 Vbeta and 13 Jbeta primers. Method: immunoSEQ multiplex PCR; TCRdb's copy keeps in-frame clones and lacks some. The repertoire includes about 120,000 clones, about four fifths of them detected once, and roughly 9.2% sits in the top ten. The sequencing input was PBMCs. The receptor was isolated from a female donor in good health and CMV-seropositive. This sequence joins TRBV11-2 and TRBJ1-4; the D is unclear. The CDR3 DNA is TGTGCCAGCAGCTTGCAGTATAATGAAAAACTGTTTTTT. This translates into CASSLQYNEKLFF.